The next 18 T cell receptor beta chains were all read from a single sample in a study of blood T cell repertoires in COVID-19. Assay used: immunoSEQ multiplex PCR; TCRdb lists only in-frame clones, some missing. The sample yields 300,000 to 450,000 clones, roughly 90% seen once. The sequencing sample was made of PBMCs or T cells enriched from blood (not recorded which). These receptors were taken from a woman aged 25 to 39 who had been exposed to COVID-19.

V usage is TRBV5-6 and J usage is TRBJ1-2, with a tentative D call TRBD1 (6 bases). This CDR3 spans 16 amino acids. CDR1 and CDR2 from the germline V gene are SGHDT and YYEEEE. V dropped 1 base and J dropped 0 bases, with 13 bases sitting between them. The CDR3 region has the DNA TGTGCCAGCAGCTTGTGGGGGACACCAGCTAACTATGGCTACACCTTC. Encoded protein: CASSLWGTPANYGYTF.

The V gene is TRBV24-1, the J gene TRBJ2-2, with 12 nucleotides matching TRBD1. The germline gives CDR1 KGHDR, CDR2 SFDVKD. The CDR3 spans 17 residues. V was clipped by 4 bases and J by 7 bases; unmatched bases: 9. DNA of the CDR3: TGTGCCACCAGTGACCCAGGGACAGGGGGCGCAATCGGGGAGCTGTTTTTT. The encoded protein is CATSDPGTGGAIGELFF.

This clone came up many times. This CDR3 is CASSRGLAGGNTGELFF. The CDR3 region has the DNA TGTGCCAGTAGTCGGGGGTTAGCGGGAGGGAACACCGGGGAGCTGTTTTTT. The chain has TRBV19 and TRBJ2-2, with TRBD2 matching 10 bases. Per germline, CDR1 LNHDA and CDR2 SQIVND (reference sequence). This CDR3 comprises 17 residues. V lost 5 bases to trimming and J lost 1 base; unmatched junction nucleotides: 7.

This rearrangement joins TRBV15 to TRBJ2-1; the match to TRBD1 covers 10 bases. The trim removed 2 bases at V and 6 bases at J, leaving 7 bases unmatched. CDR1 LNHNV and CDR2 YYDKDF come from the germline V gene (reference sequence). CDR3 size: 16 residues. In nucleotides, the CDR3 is TGTGCCACCAGCAGACCAGACAGGGGGCCTGTCAATGAGCAGTTCTTC. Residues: CATSRPDRGPVNEQFF.

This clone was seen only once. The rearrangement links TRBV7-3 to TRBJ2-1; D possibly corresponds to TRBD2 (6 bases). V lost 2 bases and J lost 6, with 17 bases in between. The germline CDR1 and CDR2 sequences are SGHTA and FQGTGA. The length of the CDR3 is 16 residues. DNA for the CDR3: TGTGCCAGCAGCTTAGTGGGAGGCGGCCAGGGCAATGAGCAGTTCTTC. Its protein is CASSLVGGGQGNEQFF.

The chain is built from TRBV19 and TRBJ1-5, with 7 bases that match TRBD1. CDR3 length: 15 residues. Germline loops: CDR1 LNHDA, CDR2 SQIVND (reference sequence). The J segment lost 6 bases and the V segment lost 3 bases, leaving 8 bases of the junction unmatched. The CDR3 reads CASSIRGQYGQPQHF. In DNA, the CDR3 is TGTGCCAGTAGTATCAGGGGACAGTACGGTCAGCCCCAGCATTTT.

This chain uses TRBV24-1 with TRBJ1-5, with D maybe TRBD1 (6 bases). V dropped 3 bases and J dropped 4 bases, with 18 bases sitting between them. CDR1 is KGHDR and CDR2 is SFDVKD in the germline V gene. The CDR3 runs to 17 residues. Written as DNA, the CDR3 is TGTGCCACCAGTGATCCCCCGATCGGGACAATGAATCAGCCCCAGCATTTT. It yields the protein CATSDPPIGTMNQPQHF.

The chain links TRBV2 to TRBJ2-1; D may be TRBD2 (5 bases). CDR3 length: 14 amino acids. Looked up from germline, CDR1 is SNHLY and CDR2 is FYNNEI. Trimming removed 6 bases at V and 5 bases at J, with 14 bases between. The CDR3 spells CASRTVAPNNEQFF. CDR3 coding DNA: TGTGCCAGCAGAACGGTAGCGCCGAACAATGAGCAGTTCTTC.

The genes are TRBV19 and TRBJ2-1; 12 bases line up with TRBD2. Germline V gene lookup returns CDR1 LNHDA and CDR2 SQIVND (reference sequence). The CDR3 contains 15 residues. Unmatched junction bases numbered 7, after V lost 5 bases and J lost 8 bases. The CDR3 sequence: CASSPRTSGTYEQFF. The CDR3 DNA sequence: TGTGCCAGTAGTCCCAGGACTAGCGGGACCTATGAGCAGTTCTTC.

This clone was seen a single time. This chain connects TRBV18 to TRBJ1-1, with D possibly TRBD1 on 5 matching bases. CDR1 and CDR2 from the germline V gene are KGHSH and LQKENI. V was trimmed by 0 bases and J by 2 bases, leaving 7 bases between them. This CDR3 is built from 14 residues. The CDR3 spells CASSPPTGNTEAFF. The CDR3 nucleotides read TGTGCCAGCTCACCACCCACAGGAAACACTGAAGCTTTCTTT.

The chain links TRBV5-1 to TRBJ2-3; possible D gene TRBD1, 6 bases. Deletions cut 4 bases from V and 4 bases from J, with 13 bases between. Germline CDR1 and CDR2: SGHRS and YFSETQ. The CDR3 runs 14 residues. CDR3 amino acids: CASSPEGVPDTQYF. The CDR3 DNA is TGCGCCAGCAGCCCTGAGGGGGTGCCAGATACGCAGTATTTT.

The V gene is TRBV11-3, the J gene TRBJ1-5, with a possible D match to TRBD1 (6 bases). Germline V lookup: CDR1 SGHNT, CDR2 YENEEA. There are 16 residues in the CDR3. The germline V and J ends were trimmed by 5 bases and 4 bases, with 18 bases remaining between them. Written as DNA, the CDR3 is TGTGCCAGCAGCCACGGACATGAAGGGACAAATCAGCCCCAGCATTTT. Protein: CASSHGHEGTNQPQHF.

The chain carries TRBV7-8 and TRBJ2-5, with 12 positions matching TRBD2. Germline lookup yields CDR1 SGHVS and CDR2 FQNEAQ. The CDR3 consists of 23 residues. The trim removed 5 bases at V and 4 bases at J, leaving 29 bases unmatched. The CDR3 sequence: CASSPIGGVLAGGQLAHGETQYF. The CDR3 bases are TGTGCCAGCAGCCCCATAGGGGGGGTACTAGCGGGAGGCCAGCTGGCCCACGGAGAGACCCAGTACTTC. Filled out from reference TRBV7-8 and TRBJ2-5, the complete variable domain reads GAGVSQSPRYKVAKRGQDVALRCDPISGHVSLFWYQQALGQGPEFLTYFQNEAQLDKSGLPSDRFFAERPEGSVSTLKIQRTQQEDSAVYLCASSPIGGVLAGGQLAHGETQYFGPGTRLLVL.

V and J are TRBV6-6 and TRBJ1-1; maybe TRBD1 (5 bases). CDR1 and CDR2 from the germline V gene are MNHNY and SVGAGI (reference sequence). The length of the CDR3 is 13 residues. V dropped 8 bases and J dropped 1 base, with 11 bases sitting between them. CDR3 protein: CASHSGGNTEAFF. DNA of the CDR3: TGTGCCAGCCACAGCGGGGGGAACACTGAAGCTTTCTTT.

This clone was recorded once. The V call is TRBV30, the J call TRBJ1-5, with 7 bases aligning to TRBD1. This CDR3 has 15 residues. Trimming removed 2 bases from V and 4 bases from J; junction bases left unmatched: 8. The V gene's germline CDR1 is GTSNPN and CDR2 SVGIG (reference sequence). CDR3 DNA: TGTGCCTGGAGTTGGGGACAGACAGATAATCAGCCCCAGCATTTT. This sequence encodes CAWSWGQTDNQPQHF.

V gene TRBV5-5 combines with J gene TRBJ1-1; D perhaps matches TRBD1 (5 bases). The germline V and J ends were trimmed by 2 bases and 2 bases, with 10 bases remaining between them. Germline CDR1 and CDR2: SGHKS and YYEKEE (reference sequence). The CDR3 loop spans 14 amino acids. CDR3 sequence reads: CASSFKGRNTEAFF. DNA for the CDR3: TGTGCCAGCAGCTTTAAGGGGCGAAACACTGAAGCTTTCTTT.

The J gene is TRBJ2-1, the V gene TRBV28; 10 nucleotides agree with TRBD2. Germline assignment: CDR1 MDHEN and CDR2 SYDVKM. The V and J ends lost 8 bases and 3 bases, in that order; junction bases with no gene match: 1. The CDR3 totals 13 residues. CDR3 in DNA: TGTGCCAGCGGACTAGCGGACTACAATGAGCAGTTCTTC. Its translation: CASGLADYNEQFF.

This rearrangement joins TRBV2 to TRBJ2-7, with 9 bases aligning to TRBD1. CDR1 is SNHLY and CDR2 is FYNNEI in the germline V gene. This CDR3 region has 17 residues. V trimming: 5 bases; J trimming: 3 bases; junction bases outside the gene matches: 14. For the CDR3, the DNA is TGTGCCAGCAGTCACCCAGACCGGACAGGGGTCTTCTACGAGCAGTACTTC. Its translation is CASSHPDRTGVFYEQYF.